This T cell receptor beta chain was sequenced in a study of PD-L1 blockade in urothelial cancer. Background on the study: The number of prior chemotherapy regimens per patient was 0 to 3.

Time point noted: pretreatment peripheral blood. This CDR3 comprises 16 residues. CDR1 and CDR2 from the germline V gene are SGHTA and FQGTGA. Trimming shortened V by 0 bases and J by 4 bases, and 12 bases separated the two germline ends. Method: immunoSEQ multiplex PCR; TCRdb's copy keeps in-frame clones and lacks some. The table records about 74,000 clones, almost 90% of them present only once. This sample comprised PBMCs, obtained around atezolizumab (anti-PD-L1) treatment. This sequence was found in a man in his sixties or seventies with urothelial cancer. This chain connects TRBV7-3 to TRBJ2-2; D remains unclear. As DNA, the CDR3 is TGTGCCAGCAGCTTAACGTCCGGGTACGGCACCGGGGAGCTGTTTTTT. Residues: CASSLTSGYGTGELFF.